This T cell receptor beta chain was captured in a study of blood T cells in healthy people across ages (dated by TCRdb to about 2015). Concerning the study at large: In model experiments, template switching captured about one uniquely barcoded TCR beta cDNA molecule for every two T cells. Using deep sequencing normalized with unique cDNA molecular identifiers, the study measured how TCR beta repertoire diversity changes with age. The donors were divided into four age groups: young (average roughly 15 years), middle-aged (around 41), aged (approximately 64) and long-lived (82). For two donors (one aged 18 to 30 and one aged 80 or older), the study analyzed two additional independent replicas of 1 million unique cDNA reads from the same blood draw.

This clonotype was counted only a few times. The clone's antigen remains unknown. No base quality information exists; no much larger clone differs at one position. Beyond this particular receptor, the publication reports: Observed TCR beta diversity per million T cells fell roughly linearly with age, and a significant reduction was already apparent by age approximately 40. Conclusive comparison of naive and antigen-experienced compartments was prevented by the profiling of bulk unsorted PBMCs. Compared with the aged group, the long-lived group had more naive CD4+ T cells, fewer expanded clones and increased TCR diversity, suggesting age selection. A strong correlation was found between observed TCR beta diversity and the percentage of naive T cells measured by flow cytometry. Estimates of total diversity based on one million sequenced T cells were regarded as lower bounds and as underestimates. Because the CMV infection status of the donors was unknown, age-related changes in expanded clonotypes may potentially have been confounded.

The 39 donors, aged about 6 to 95 years, were systemically healthy Caucasian individuals from Russia. About 9.6 milliliters of peripheral blood were collected from each donor into EDTA-treated Vacutainer tubes. Ficoll-Paque density-gradient centrifugation was used to isolate PBMCs, with at least 6.5 million per sample. Total RNA, at least 6 micrograms per sample, was extracted from PBMCs with Trizol reagent. The percentages of naive CD45RAhigh/CD27high T cells were determined by flow cytometry on a PBMC aliquot from every donor. The V and J ends are trimmed by 4 bases and 0 bases, leaving 9 bases between them. CDR1 and CDR2, per the germline V gene (reference sequence), are SEHNR and FQNEAQ. The CDR3 spans 15 residues, from the cysteine through the phenylalanine. Of the read, only the CDR3 DNA is kept; its 45 bases are in frame from base 1. The library was generated by 5' RACE. The data were produced on an Illumina HiSeq 2500. A second PCR of roughly 7 to 11 cycles was performed with a sample-barcoded 5' primer and a J-beta primer mix. Each TCR beta cDNA molecule received a unique molecular identifier from a template-switch 5' adaptor carrying 12 random nucleotides. Each sample yielded at least 2.5 million CDR3-containing paired-end reads. First-strand cDNA was synthesized from all RNA with the Mint cDNA synthesis kit, primed by a TRBC-specific oligonucleotide. Following uracil-DNA glycosylase treatment, a first 18-cycle PCR with universal primers M1SS and BC2_uni_R was performed on all cDNA. Under the source paper's analysis protocol: For normalization, 1 million high-quality reads were randomly selected from each sample, with every read carrying a distinct molecular identifier. Reads with shared molecular identifiers were discarded instead of being binned into consensus sequences. MiTCR, run with a Q25 quality threshold and the strictest error-elimination algorithm, handled CDR3 identification, clonotype clustering and error correction. Lower-bound total TCR beta diversity was estimated with a nonparametric unseen species model using Euler transformation. The public reads were quality trimmed at Q25 with fastp and then assembled into clones with MiXCR by TCRdb, keeping productive beta chains. Rows with a matching CDR3 protein are joined into one entry that keeps the most common DNA and genes. What appears here as the V and J calls and clone size reflects TCRdb's work, not the paper's. This sample is represented by fewer than 1,200,000 distinct CDR3 sequences; approximately 26% of them were singletons. The ten largest make up about 0.69% of the sample.

These data also formed part of another study, on T cells of mothers and their children. In that second paper, the authors write: Donors were nine systemically healthy Caucasian individuals: three mothers and their six children. cDNA synthesis consumed the entire amount of extracted RNA, loaded at about 1.5 ug RNA in each 15 ul reaction. In the second PCR, sample barcodes and 2-4 random nucleotides were introduced via the M1S primer. More than 8 million TCR beta CDR3 reads were obtained from each mother, and roughly 3 million reads were obtained from each child. Thymic selection similarly shapes TCR recombination output in related and unrelated pairs, with minor effect from inherited differences. Related mother-child pairs always showed normalized repertoire overlap that was slightly higher than in unrelated mother-child pairs, though the difference was never significant. No persistent microchimeric T cell clones were detected, at a sensitivity of around 97 clones per million clonotypes. To look for features that set related mother-child pairs apart from unrelated individuals, the researchers ran deep NGS to compare the TCR beta repertoires of mothers and children. On average, the children were 11 +/- 4 years old, while the mothers were about 38 +/- 4 years old. After adapter ligation with NEBNext reagents, the libraries were sequenced on Illumina HiSeq 2000 with 100+100 nt paired-end reads. Mother and child libraries were prepared a month apart and sequenced in separate runs to prevent cross-contamination. Each donor had between 500,000 and 2,000,000 distinct TCR beta clonotypes identified. Naive TCR beta clonotypes were estimated from low-frequency clonotypes matched to each donor's FACS-determined naive share, without sorting.

The receptor was isolated from a girl aged 2-10 years in good health. Sequences were obtained from blood. The chain is assembled from TRBV7-9 and TRBJ2-2; 6 matching bases give a weak D call of TRBD1. The CDR3 protein is CASSSGTTNTGELFF. The DNA is TGTGCCAGCAGCTCCGGGACAACGAACACCGGGGAGCTGTTTTTT.